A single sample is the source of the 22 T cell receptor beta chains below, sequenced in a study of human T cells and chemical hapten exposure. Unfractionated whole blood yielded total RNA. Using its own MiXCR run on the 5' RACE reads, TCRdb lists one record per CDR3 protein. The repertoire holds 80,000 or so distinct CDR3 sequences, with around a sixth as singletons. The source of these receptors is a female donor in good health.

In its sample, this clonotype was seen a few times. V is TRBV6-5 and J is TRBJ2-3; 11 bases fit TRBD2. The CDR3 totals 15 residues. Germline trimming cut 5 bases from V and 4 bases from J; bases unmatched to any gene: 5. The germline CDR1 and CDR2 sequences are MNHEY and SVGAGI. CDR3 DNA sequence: TGTGCCAGCAGTATAGCGGGGGGGCCTCCAGATACGCAGTATTTT. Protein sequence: CASSIAGGPPDTQYF.

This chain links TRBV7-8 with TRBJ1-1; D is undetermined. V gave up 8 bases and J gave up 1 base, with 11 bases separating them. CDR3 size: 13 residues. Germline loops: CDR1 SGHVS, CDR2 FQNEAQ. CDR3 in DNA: TGTGCCAGCCGGACTGGCGCGAACACTGAAGCTTTCTTT. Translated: CASRTGANTEAFF.

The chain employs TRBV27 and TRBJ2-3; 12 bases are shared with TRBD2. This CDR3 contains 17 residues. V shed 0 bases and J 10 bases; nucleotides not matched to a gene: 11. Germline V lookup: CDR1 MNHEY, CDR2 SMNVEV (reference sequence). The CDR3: CASSLSRSSGRAGAQYF. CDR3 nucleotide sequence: TGTGCCAGCAGTTTATCGCGGTCTAGCGGGAGGGCCGGAGCGCAGTATTTT.

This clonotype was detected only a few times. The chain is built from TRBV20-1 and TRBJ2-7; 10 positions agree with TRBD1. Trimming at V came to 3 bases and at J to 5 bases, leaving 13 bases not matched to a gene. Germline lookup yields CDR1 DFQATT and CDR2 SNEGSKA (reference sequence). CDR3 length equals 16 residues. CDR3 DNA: TGCAGTGCTAGCGCCAGGGGAGACAGGGGGCAAGACGAGCAGTACTTC. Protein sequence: CSASARGDRGQDEQYF.

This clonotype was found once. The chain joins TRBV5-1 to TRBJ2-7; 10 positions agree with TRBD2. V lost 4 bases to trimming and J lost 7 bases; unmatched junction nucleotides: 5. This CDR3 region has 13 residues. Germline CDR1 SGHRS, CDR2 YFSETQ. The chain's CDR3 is CASSPGLAEEQYF. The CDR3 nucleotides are TGCGCCAGCAGCCCCGGACTAGCGGAGGAGCAGTACTTC.

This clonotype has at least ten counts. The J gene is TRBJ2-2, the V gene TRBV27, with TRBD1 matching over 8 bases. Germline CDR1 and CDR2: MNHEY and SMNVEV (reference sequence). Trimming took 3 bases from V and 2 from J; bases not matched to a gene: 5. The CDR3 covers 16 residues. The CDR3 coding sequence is TGTGCCAGCAGTTTCTCGGACAGGGTTAACACCGGGGAGCTGTTTTTT. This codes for CASSFSDRVNTGELFF.

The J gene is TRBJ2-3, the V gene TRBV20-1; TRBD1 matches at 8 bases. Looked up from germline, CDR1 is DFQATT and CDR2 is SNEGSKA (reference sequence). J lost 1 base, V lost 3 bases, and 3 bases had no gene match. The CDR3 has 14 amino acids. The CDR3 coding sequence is TGCAGTGCTAGTGCCAGGGGGCGCACAGATACGCAGTATTTT. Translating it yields CSASARGRTDTQYF.

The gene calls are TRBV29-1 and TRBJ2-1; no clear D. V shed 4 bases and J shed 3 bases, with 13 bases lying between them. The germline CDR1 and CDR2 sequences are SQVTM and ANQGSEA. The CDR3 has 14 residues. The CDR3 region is CSVARFGDYNEQFF. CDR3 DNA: TGCAGCGTTGCGCGGTTTGGTGACTACAATGAGCAGTTCTTC.

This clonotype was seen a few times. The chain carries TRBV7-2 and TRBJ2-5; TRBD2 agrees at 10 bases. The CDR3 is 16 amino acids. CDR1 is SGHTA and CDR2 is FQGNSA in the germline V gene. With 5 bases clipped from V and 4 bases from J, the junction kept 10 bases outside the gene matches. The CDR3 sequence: CASSVNPAGGLETQYF. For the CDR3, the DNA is TGTGCCAGCAGCGTCAACCCAGCGGGGGGGCTAGAGACCCAGTACTTC.

The CDR3 coding sequence is TGCAGTGCTAGAGGGGGGCCACATGCGGGTGGAGCTTTCTTT. Its translation is CSARGGPHAGGAFF. The J gene is TRBJ1-1, the V gene TRBV20-1; D possibly corresponds to TRBD1 (6 bases). In germline, CDR1 is DFQATT, CDR2 SNEGSKA (reference sequence). V was pared by 1 base and J by 10 bases, with 19 bases between. The CDR3 contains 14 residues.

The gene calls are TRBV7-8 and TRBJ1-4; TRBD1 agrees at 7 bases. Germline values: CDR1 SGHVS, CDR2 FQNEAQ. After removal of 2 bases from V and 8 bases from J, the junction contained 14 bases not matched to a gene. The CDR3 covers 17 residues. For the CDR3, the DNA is TGTGCCAGCAGCTTATCGACCTCCTCGTACAGGGGCGAAAAACTGTTTTTT. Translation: CASSLSTSSYRGEKLFF.

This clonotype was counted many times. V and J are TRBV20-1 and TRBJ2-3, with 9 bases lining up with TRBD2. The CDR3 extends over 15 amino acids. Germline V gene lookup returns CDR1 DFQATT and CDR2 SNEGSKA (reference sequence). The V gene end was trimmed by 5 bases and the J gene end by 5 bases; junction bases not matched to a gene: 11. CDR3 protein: CSAPFGGGAEDTQYF. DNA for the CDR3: TGCAGTGCTCCTTTTGGCGGGGGGGCAGAAGATACGCAGTATTTT.

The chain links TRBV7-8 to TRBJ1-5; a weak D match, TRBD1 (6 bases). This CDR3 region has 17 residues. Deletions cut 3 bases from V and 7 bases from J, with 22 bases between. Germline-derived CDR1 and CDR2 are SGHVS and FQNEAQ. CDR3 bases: TGTGCCAGCAGCTTCGATTTAATCGGGGGGCCGGAACAGCCCCAGCATTTT. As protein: CASSFDLIGGPEQPQHF.

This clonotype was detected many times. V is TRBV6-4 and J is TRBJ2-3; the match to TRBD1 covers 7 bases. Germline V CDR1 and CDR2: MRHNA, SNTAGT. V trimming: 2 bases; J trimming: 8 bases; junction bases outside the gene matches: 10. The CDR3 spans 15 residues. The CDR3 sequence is CASSDRTDHRGTQYF. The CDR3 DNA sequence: TGTGCCAGCAGTGACCGGACAGACCACAGGGGTACGCAGTATTTT.

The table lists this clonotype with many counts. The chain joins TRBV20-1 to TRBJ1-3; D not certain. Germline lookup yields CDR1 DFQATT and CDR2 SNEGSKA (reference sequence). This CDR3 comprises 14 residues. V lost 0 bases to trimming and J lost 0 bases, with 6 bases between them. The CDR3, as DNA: TGCAGTGCTAGAGAACAGTTCTCTGGAAACACCATATATTTT. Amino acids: CSAREQFSGNTIYF.

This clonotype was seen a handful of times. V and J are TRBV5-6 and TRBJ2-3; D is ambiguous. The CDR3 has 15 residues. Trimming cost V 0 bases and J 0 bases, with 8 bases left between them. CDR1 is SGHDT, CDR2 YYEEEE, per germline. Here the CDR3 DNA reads TGTGCCAGCAGCTTGGTGCTCGATAGCACAGATACGCAGTATTTT. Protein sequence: CASSLVLDSTDTQYF.

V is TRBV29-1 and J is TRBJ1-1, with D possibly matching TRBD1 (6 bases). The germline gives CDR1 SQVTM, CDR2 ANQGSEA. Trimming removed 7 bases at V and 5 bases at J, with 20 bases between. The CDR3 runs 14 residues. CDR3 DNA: TGCAGCGCTACCCGCGGGGGGCCGGGGACTGAAGCTTTCTTT. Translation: CSATRGGPGTEAFF.

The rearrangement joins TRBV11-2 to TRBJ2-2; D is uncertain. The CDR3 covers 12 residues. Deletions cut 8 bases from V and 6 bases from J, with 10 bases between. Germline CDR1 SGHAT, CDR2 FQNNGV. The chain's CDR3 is CASGFLSGELFF. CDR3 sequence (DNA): TGTGCCAGCGGATTTTTGTCCGGGGAGCTGTTTTTT.

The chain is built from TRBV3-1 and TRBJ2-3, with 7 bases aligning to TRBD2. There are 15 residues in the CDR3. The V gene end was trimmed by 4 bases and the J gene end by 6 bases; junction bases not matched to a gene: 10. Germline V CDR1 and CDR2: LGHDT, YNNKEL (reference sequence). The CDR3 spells CASSRGGRAADTQYF. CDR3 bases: TGTGCCAGCAGCCGGGGGGGACGCGCAGCGGATACGCAGTATTTT.

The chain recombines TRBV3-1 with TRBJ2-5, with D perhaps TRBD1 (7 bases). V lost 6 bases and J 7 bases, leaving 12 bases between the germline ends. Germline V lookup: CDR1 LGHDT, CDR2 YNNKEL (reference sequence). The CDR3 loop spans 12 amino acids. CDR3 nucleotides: TGTGCCAGCAGGGCAGGGGGGACGACCCAGTACTTC. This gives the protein CASRAGGTTQYF.

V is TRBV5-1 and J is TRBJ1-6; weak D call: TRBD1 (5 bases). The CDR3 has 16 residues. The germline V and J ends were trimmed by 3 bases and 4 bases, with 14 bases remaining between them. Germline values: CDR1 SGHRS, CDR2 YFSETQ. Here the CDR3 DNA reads TGCGCCAGCAGCTGGGAACCGACAGAGTATAATTCACCCCTCCACTTT. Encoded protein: CASSWEPTEYNSPLHF. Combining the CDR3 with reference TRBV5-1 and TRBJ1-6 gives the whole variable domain KAGVTQTPRYLIKTRGQQVTLSCSPISGHRSVSWYQQTPGQGLQFLFEYFSETQRNKGNFPGRFSGRQFSNSRSEMNVSTLELGDSALYLCASSWEPTEYNSPLHFGNGTRLTVT.

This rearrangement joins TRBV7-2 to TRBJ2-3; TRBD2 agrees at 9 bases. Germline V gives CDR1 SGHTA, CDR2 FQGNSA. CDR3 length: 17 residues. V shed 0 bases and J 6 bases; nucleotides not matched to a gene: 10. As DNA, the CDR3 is TGTGCCAGCAGCTTAGCGAGGTGGCTAGCGGGACCGGATACGCAGTATTTT. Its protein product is CASSLARWLAGPDTQYF.